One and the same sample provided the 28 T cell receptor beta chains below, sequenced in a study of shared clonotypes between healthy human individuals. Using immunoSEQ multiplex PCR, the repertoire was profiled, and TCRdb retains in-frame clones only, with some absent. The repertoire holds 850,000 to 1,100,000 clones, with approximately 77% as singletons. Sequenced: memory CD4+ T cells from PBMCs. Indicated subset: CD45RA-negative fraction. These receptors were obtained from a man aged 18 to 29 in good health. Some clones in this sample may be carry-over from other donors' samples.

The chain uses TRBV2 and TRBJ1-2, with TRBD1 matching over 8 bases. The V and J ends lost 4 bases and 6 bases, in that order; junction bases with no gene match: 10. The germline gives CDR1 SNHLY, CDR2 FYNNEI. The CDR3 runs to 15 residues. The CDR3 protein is CASSGRGTGRHGYTF. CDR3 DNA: TGTGCCAGCAGTGGGCGAGGGACAGGTCGACATGGCTACACCTTC.

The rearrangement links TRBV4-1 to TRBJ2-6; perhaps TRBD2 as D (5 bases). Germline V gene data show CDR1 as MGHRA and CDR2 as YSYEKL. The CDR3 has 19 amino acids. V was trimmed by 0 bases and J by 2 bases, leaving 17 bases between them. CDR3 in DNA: TGCGCCAGCAGCCAAGACTTGGGTAGGCTGAGGGCTGGGGCCAACGTCCTGACTTTC. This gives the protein CASSQDLGRLRAGANVLTF.

The CDR3, as DNA: TGCGCCAGCAGCTTGTCCCAGGTTAGCGGGAGTATCCAAGAGACCCAGTACTTC. Its protein is CASSLSQVSGSIQETQYF. The chain combines TRBV5-1 with TRBJ2-5; 9 bases match TRBD2. The CDR3 has 18 residues. Germline CDR1 and CDR2: SGHRS and YFSETQ. V shed 1 base, J shed 1 base, and the junction held 11 bases outside the gene matches.

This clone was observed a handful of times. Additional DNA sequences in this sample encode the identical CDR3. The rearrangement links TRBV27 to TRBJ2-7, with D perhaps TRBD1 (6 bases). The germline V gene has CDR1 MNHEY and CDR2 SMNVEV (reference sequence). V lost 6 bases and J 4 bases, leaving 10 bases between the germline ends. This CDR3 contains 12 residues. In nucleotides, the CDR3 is TGTGCCAGCAGCCTACAGGGATACGAGCAGTACTTC. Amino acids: CASSLQGYEQYF.

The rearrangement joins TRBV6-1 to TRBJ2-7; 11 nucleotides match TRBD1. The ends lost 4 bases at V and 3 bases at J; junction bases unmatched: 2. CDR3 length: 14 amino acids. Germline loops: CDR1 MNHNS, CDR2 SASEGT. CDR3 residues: CASSVGQGVYEQYF. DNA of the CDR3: TGTGCCAGCAGTGTGGGACAGGGGGTCTACGAGCAGTACTTC.

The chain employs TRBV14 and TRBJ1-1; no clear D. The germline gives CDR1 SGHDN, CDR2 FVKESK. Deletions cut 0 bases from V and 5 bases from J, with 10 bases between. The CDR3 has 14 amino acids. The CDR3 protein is CASSQDSRWTEAFF. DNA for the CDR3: TGTGCCAGCAGCCAAGATTCACGGTGGACTGAAGCTTTCTTT. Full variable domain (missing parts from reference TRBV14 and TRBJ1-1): EAGVTQFPSHSVIEKGQTVTLRCDPISGHDNLYWYRRVMGKEIKFLLHFVKESKQDESGMPNNRFLAERTGGTYSTLKVQPAELEDSGVYFCASSQDSRWTEAFFGQGTRLTVV.

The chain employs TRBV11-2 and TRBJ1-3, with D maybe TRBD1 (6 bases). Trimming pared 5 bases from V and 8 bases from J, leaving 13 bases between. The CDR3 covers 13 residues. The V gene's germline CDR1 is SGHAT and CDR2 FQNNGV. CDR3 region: CASSRTRGDTIYF. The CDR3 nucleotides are TGTGCCAGCAGCCGCACCAGGGGAGACACCATATATTTT.

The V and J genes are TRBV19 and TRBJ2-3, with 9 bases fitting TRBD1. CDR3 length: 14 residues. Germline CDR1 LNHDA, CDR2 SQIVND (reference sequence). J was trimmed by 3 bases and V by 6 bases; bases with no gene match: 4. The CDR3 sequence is CASREQGATDTQYF. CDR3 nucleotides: TGTGCCAGTAGGGAACAGGGGGCAACAGATACGCAGTATTTT.

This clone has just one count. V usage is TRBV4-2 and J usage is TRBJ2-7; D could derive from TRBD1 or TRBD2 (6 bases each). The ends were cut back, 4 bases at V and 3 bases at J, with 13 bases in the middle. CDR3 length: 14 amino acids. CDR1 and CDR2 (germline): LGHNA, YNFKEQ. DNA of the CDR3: TGTGCCAGCAGCCGGGGGGCAGAGAGCTACGAGCAGTACTTC. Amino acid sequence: CASSRGAESYEQYF.

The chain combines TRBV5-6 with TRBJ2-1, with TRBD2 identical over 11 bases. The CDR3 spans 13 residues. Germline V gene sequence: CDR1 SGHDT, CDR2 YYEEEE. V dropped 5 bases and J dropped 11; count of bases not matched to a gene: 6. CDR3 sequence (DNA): TGTGCCAGCAGTAGTGGGACTAGCGGAAAGCAGTTCTTC. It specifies CASSSGTSGKQFF. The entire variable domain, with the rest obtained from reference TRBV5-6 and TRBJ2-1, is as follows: DAGVTQSPTHLIKTRGQQVTLRCSPKSGHDTVSWYQQALGQGPQFIFQYYEEEERQRGNFPDRFSGHQFPNYSSELNVNALLLGDSALYLCASSSGTSGKQFFGPGTRLTVL.

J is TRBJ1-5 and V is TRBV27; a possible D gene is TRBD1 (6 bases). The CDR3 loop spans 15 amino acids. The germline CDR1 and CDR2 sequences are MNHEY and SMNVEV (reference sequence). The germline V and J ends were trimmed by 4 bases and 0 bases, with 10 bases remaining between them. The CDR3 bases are TGTGCCAGCAGTTCAGGACAGCTTAGCAATCAGCCCCAGCATTTT. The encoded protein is CASSSGQLSNQPQHF.

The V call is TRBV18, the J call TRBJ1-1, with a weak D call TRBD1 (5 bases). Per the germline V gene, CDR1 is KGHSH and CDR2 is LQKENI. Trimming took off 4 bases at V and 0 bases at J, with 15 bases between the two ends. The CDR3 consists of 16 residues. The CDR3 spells CASSREGRVLNTEAFF. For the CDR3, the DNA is TGTGCCAGCTCACGAGAGGGGCGCGTGCTGAACACTGAAGCTTTCTTT.

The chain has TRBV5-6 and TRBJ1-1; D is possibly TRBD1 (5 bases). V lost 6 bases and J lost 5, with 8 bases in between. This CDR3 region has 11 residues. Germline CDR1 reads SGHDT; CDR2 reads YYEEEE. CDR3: CASTRGTEAFF. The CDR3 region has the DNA TGTGCCAGCACCCGGGGGACTGAAGCTTTCTTT.

The CDR3 protein is CASSQFDRGNGNTIYF. CDR3 nucleotides: TGCGCCAGCAGCCAGTTCGACAGGGGGAACGGAAACACCATATATTTT. This chain links TRBV4-1 with TRBJ1-3; 9 bases match TRBD1. CDR1 MGHRA and CDR2 YSYEKL come from the germline V gene. V lost 3 bases and J lost 4; bases outside the gene matches: 7. There are 16 residues in the CDR3.

The CDR3 protein is CASGQSRGGYGYTF. The DNA for the CDR3 is TGTGCCAGCGGGCAATCCCGGGGAGGCTATGGCTACACCTTC. This chain links TRBV2 with TRBJ1-2; D remains ambiguous. The germline V gene encodes CDR1 SNHLY and CDR2 FYNNEI. V was shortened by 8 bases and J by 4 bases, with 17 bases between the two germline ends. The CDR3 is 14 amino acids.

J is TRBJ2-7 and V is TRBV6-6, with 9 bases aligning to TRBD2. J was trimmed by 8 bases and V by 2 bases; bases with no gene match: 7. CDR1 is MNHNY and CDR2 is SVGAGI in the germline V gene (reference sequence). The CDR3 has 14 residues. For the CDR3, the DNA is TGTGCCAGCAGTTACACCCGGACTAGCGTGAAGCAGTACTTC. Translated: CASSYTRTSVKQYF.

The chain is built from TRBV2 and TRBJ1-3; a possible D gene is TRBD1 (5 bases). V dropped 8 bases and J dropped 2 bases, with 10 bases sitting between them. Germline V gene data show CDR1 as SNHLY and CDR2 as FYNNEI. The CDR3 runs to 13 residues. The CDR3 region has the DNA TGTGCCAGCGGAGACAGTCCTGGAAACACCATATATTTT. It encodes CASGDSPGNTIYF.

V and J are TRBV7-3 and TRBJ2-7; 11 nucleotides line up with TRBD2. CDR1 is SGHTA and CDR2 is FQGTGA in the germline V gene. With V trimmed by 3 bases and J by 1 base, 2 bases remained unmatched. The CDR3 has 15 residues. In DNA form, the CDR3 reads TGTGCCAGCAGCTTGGGACTAGCGGATTCCTACGAGCAGTACTTC. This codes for CASSLGLADSYEQYF. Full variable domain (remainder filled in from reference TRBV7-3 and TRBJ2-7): GAGVSQTPSNKVTEKGKYVELRCDPISGHTALYWYRQSLGQGPEFLIYFQGTGAADDSGLPNDRFFAVRPEGSVSTLKIQRTERGDSAVYLCASSLGLADSYEQYFGPGTRLTVT.

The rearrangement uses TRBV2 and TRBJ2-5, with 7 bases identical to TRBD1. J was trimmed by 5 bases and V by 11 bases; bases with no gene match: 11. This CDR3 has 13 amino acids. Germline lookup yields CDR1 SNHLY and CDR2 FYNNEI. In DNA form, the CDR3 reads TGTGCCTCACACAGGGGTTTCGAGGAGACCCAGTACTTC. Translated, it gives CASHRGFEETQYF.

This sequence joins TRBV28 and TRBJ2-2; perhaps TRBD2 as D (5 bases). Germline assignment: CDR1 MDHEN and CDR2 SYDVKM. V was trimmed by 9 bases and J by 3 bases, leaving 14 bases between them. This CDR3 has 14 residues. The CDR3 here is CASKPREYTGELFF. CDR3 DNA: TGTGCCAGTAAGCCAAGGGAGTACACCGGGGAGCTGTTTTTT.

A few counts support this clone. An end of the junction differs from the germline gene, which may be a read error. CDR3 amino acids: CASTPGDREAGELVF. The DNA of the CDR3 is TGTGCCAGTACTCCTGGGGACAGGGAAGCCGGGGAGCTGGTTTTT. V and J are TRBV19 and TRBJ2-2; 9 bases align to TRBD1. Germline V gene lookup returns CDR1 LNHDA and CDR2 SQIVND (reference sequence). This CDR3 contains 15 residues.

The CDR3 sequence: CASSLGDWGESDYNEQFF. CDR3 in DNA: TGTGCCAGCAGTTTAGGAGATTGGGGGGAAAGTGACTACAATGAGCAGTTCTTC. The rearrangement joins TRBV28 to TRBJ2-1; a weak D match, TRBD2 (6 bases). The V gene's germline CDR1 is MDHEN and CDR2 SYDVKM. CDR3 length equals 18 residues. Trimming removed 2 bases at V and 3 bases at J, with 20 bases between. The full variable domain, completed using reference TRBV28 and TRBJ2-1, is DVKVTQSSRYLVKRTGEKVFLECVQDMDHENMFWYRQDPGLGLRLIYFSYDVKMKEKGDIPEGYSVSREKKERFSLILESASTNQTSMYLCASSLGDWGESDYNEQFFGPGTRLTVL.

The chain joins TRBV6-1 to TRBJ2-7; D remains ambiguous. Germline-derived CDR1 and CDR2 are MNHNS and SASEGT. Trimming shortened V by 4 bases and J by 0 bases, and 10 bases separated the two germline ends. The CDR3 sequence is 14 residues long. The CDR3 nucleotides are TGTGCCAGCAGTGGTCAGATTGACTCCTACGAGCAGTACTTC. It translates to CASSGQIDSYEQYF.

The CDR3 loop reads CSVADGQVNTEAFF. DNA for the CDR3: TGCAGCGTTGCGGATGGGCAGGTTAACACTGAAGCTTTCTTT. This chain joins TRBV29-1 and TRBJ1-1; D uncertain. CDR1 and CDR2 from the germline V gene are SQVTM and ANQGSEA. V was trimmed by 4 bases and J by 2 bases, leaving 14 bases between them. The CDR3 contains 14 residues.

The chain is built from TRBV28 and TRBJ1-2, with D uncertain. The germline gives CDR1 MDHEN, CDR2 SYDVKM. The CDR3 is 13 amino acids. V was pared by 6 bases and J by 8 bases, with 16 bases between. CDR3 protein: CASSRTADFGYTF. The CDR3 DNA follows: TGTGCCAGCAGCCGGACGGCGGACTTCGGCTACACCTTC.

In DNA, the CDR3 is TGTGCCAGCAGCGTCCCGGGACTAGCGGGAAATGAGCAGTTCTTC. Translated, it gives CASSVPGLAGNEQFF. The chain recombines TRBV7-9 with TRBJ2-1; TRBD2 agrees at 13 bases. CDR1 is SEHNR and CDR2 is FQNEAQ in the germline V gene (reference sequence). The CDR3 loop spans 15 amino acids. V lost 5 bases to trimming and J lost 7 bases; unmatched junction nucleotides: 5.

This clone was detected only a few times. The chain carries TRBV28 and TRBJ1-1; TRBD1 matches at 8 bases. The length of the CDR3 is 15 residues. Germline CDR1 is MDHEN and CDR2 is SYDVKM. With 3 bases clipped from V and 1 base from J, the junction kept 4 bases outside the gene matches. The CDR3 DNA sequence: TGTGCCAGCAGTTTTAGGACAGGGAGGAACACTGAAGCTTTCTTT. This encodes CASSFRTGRNTEAFF.

The CDR3 DNA sequence: TGTGCCAGCAGCCGCGCGAGCTGGGACGAGCAGTACTTC. Translation: CASSRASWDEQYF. The rearrangement links TRBV6-1 to TRBJ2-7; D gene uncertain. Trimming shortened V by 6 bases and J by 5 bases, and 14 bases separated the two germline ends. Germline CDR1 reads MNHNS; CDR2 reads SASEGT. This CDR3 comprises 13 residues.